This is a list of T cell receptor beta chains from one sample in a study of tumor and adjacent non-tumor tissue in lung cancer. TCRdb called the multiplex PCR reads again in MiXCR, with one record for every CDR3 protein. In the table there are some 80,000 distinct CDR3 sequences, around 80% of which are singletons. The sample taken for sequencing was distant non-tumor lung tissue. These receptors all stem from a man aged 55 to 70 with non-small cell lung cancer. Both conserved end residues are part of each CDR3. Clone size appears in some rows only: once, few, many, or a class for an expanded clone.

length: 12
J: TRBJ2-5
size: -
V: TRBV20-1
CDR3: CSASEDWETQYF

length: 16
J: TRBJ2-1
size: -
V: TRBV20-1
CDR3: CSVRHSRQSSYNEQLF

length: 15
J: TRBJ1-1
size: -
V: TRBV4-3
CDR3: CASSQEGLLKTEVFF

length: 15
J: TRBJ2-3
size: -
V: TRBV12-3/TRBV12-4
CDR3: CASGGTSGFTDTQYF

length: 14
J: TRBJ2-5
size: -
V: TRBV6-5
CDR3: CAISDTGTTGVQYF

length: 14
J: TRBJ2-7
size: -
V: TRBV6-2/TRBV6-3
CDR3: CASSHPLVSYEQYF

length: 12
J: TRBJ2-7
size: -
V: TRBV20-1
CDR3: CSTRGPGVEHYF

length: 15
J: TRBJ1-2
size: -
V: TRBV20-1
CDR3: CNASLFRDPRHGYTF

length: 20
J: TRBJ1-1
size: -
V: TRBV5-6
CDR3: CASSLAYRDRDPWLITEAFF

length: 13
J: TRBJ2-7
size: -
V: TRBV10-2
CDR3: CASRWLFSYEQYF

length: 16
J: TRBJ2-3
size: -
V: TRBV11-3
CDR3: CASSSRDRGFTDTQYF

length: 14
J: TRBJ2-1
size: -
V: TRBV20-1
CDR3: CSAPHTQGVNEQFF

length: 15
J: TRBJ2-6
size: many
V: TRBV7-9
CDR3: CASSLARSGANVLTF

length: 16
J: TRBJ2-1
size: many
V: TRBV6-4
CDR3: CASSKQAPPVGNEQFF

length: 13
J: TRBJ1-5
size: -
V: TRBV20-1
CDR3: CSARAQVEQPQHF

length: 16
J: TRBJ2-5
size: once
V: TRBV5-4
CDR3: CGSSKVDRGRRETQYF

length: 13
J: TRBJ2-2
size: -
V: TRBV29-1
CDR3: CSVVGRNTEELFF

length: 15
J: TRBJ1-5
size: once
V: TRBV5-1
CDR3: CASSLEGTNNQSQHF

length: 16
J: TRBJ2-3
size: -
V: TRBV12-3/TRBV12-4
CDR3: CASSPYRLAQGYTQYF

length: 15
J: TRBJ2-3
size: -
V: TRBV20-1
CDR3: CSASGAVKVSDTQYF

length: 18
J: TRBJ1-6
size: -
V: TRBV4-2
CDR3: CASSHSLGTGFGNPPLHF

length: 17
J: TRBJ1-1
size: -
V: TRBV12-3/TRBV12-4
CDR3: CASSITTTGGINTETSF

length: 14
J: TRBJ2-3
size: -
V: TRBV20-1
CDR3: CSAYLAGATDTQYF

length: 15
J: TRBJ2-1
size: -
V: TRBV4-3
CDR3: CASSQDLGLGLGRFF

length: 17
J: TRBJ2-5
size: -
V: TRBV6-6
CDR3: CASITAGPAQIQETQYF

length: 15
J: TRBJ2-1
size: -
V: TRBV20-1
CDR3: CGAKWEGGGRGEQFF

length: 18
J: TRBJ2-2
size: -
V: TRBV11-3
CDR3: CASSFRGAGGYITGKLFF

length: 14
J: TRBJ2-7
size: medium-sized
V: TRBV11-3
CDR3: CASSPRDEAGEQYF

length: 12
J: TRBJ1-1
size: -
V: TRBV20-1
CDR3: CSAREQGNEAFF

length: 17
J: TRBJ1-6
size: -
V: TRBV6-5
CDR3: CASCPQGISSYYSPLHF

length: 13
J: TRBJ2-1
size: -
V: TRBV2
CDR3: CTSISARRNEQFF

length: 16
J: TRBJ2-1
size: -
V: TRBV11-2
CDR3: CASSVGDRVVLNEQFF

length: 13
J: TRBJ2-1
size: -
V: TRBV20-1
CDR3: CSASMGSRVEQFF

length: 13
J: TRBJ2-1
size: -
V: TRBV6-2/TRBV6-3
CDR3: CASSPNFHNKQFF

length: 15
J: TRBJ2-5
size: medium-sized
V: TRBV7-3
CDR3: CASSFRQGGAETQYF

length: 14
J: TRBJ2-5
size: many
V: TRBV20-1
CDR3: CSAAPGLASETQYF

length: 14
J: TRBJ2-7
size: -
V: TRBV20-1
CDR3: CTTRQTGTSYEQYF